This TCR beta chain was captured in a study of shared T cell receptors in the human thymus. TCRdb keeps only in-frame clones here, not all; method: immunoSEQ multiplex PCR. The table records hundreds of thousands of clones, roughly 90% of them present only once. The length of the CDR3 is 13 residues. Germline V gives CDR1 LGHNT, CDR2 FRNRAP. V lost 11 bases to trimming and J lost 0 bases, with 11 bases between them. These data also formed part of another study, on human thymus T cells. According to that study: Corrective heart surgery yielded resections, and these provided the thymus tissue. Related studies found that unrelated individuals share highly overlapping thymic repertoires.

This chain uses TRBV12-5 with TRBJ2-1, with D hard to call. The sequence was collected from a boy under three years old with a congenital heart defect. Sequenced: thymocytes. The DNA of the CDR3 is TGTGCTCTTTCTCGGAGCTCCTACAATGAGCAGTTCTTC. Its translation: CALSRSSYNEQFF.